This T cell receptor (beta chain) originates from a study of blood T cell repertoires in COVID-19 (dated by TCRdb to the early 2020s). About the investigation overall: Collaborator samples came from the United States, Italy and Spain and covered acute and convalescent phases of COVID-19. The prospective study material was composed of cDNA or gDNA derived from T cells, B-cell-depleted T cells, or PBMCs. The dataset comprised deeply sampled blood TCRbeta repertoires from subjects exposed to, actively infected with, or recovered from COVID-19. The repertoires were released in a freely available public database intended as a resource for research on the immune response to SARS-CoV-2. The samples were drawn from the first 160 participants of the ongoing ImmuneRACE study and from 950 to 1,500 subjects provided by 6 global collaborators. Nearly every sample came with metadata listing a de-identified subject ID, COVID-19 status, age in years and sex. Where available, HLA class I and class II types were obtained from metadata supplied by the sample provider rather than from assay-based typing. Beyond this particular receptor, the publication reports: How much clinical and demographic metadata was included differed by source and by participant, and the metadata was provided uncurated.

This clone was picked up a small number of times. The antigen this receptor binds is unknown. No quality values exist for individual bases; no much larger clone is one base distant. The immunoSEQ Assay, a bias-controlled multiplex PCR, was used to amplify TCRbeta CDR3 regions from genomic DNA. In the original analysis: The number of nucleated cells in each sample was estimated by amplification of reference gene primers within the assay. To quantify the absolute abundance of each unique TCRbeta CDR3 rearrangement, sequence reads were collapsed and filtered. For each sample, productive Simpson clonality was calculated as the square root of Simpson's diversity index across productive rearrangements. Imported from immuneACCESS, the table was reduced by TCRdb to in-frame sequences with V and J called. These copies leave out some clones; in studies compared against another copy, an unresolved V gene accounts for under half, and the cause of the remainder is not known. That table supplies the V and J calls and clone size; D and trimming were determined from the DNA. In all, the sample holds approximately 150,000 clones, and 80% to 90% of those were seen once. More than 1.5% of the sample goes to the ten largest clones.

Each collaborating institution followed its own protocols to collect whole blood in K2EDTA tubes. Collaborator samples were shipped for TCRbeta analysis as frozen whole blood, isolated PBMCs, or DNA extracted from either sample type. There are 11 amino acids in the CDR3, from cysteine to phenylalanine inclusive. Kept here is only the CDR3 DNA, which spans 33 bases and is read in frame from base 1. The germline V gene yields MDHEN for CDR1 and SYDVKM for CDR2. Clipping removes 5 bases from V and 8 bases from J, with 0 as the unmatched junction base count. The source is a woman aged 60-70 years with acute or convalescent COVID-19. The chain employs TRBV28 and TRBJ1-2; 9 junctional bases match TRBD1. The sample taken for sequencing was peripheral blood. The sequence in DNA is TGTGCCAGCAGTGGACAGGGGGGCTACACCTTC. Translated, this is CASSGQGGYTF.